The clone carrying this T cell receptor beta chain was observed a few times. Germline V lookup: CDR1 DFQATT, CDR2 SNEGSKA (reference sequence). Trimming removed 5 bases from V and 5 bases from J, with 11 bases in between. The CDR3 is made up of 12 amino acids. The entry originates in a study of identical twins. All donors were healthy, and all were Caucasian. TCRdb passed the 5' RACE reads through MiXCR, listing each CDR3 protein once. This sample yields roughly 630,000 distinct CDR3 sequences, of which just over 7% are seen a single time; about 1.6% belongs to the top ten. The same sample was also studied in work on yellow fever vaccine responses in identical twins.

What was sequenced was PBMCs. The chain employs TRBV20-1 and TRBJ2-3; TRBD1 is a possible D gene (5 bases). This receptor was taken from a woman younger than 35 in good health. The CDR3 protein is CSALRQQDTQYF. The CDR3 DNA is TGCAGTGCTCTTAGACAGCAAGATACGCAGTATTTT.